This TCR beta chain derives from a study of blood T cell repertoires in COVID-19. Study-level information: The United States, Italy and Spain supplied acute and convalescent COVID-19 samples.

As processed by the authors: Reference gene primer amplification gave nucleated cell count estimates. Libraries were prepared by immunoSEQ multiplex PCR; TCRdb keeps only in-frame clonotypes and omits some of them. That table is the source of V, J and clone size, and D and trimming were worked out from the DNA. The table shows fewer than 200,000 clones, with around 80% occurring only once. With V trimmed by 0 bases and J by 7 bases, 11 bases remained unmatched. The CDR3 consists of 16 residues. The germline gives CDR1 LGHNA, CDR2 YSLEER. Material: peripheral blood. This receptor was obtained from a man in his 60s with acute or convalescent COVID-19. The gene calls are TRBV4-3 and TRBJ2-7, with 8 bases identical to TRBD2. The CDR3 region is CASSQDLQRGSGEQYF. Written as DNA, the CDR3 is TGCGCCAGCAGCCAAGATCTCCAGCGGGGGAGTGGGGAGCAGTACTTC.